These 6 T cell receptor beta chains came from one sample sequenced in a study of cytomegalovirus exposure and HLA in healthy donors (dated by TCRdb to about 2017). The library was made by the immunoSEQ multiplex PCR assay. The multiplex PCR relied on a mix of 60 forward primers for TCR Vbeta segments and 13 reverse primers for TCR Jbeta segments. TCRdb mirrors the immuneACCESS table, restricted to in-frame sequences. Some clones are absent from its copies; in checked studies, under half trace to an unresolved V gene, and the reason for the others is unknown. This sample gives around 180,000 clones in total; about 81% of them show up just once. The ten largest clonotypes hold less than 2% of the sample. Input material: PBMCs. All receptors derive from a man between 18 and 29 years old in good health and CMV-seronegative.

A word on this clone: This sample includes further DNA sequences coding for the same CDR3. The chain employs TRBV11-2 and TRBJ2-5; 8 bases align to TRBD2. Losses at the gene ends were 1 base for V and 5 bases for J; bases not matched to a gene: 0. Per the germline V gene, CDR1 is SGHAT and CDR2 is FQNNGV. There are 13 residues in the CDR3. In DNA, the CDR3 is TGTGCCAGCAGCTTAGGACTAGCGGAGACCCAGTACTTC. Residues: CASSLGLAETQYF.

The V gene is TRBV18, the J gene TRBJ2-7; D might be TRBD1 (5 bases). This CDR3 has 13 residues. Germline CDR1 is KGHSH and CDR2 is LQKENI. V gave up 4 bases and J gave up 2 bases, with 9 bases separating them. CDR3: CASSQGSTYEQYF. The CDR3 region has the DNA TGTGCCAGCTCACAGGGGTCGACCTACGAGCAGTACTTC.

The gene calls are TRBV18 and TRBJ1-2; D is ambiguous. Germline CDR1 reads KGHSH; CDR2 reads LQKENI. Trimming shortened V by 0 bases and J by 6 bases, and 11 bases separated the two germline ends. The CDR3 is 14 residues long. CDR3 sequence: CASSPPSGSNGYTF. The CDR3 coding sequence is TGTGCCAGCTCACCACCTTCGGGGTCTAATGGCTACACCTTC.

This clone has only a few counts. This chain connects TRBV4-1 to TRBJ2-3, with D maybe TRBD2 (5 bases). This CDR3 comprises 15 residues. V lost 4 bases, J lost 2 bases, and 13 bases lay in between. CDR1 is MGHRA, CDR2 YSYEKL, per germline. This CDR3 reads CASSLLAGSTDTQYF. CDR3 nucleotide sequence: TGCGCCAGCAGCCTGTTGGCGGGTTCCACAGATACGCAGTATTTT.

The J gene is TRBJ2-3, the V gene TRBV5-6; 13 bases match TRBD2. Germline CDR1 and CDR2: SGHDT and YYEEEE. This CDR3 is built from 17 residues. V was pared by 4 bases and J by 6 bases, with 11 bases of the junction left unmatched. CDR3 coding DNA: TGTGCCAGCAGCGTCCTAACTAGCGGGAGGGCCGGGGATACGCAGTATTTT. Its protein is CASSVLTSGRAGDTQYF.

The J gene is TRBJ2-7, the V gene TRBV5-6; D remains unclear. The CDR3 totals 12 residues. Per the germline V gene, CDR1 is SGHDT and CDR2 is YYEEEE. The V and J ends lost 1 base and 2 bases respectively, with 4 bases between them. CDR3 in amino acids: CASSLYPYEQYF. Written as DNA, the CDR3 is TGTGCCAGCAGCTTGTATCCCTACGAGCAGTACTTC.